Given below is one T cell receptor beta chain in context. The J segment lost 5 bases and the V segment lost 5 bases, leaving 17 bases of the junction unmatched. This CDR3 comprises 17 residues. Per the germline V gene, CDR1 is MNHEY and CDR2 is SMNVEV (reference sequence). The data were taken from a study of CD8 T cells in Susac syndrome. Reverse transcription of roughly 0.45 to 1 ug RNA used random hexamers. MiXCR was run by TCRdb on the immunoSEQ multiplex PCR reads, yielding one entry per CDR3 protein. The sample includes hundreds of thousands of distinct CDR3 sequences, just under 95% of them seen just once.

This clonotype was obtained from a human donor with multiple sclerosis. The specimen was CD4+ T cells from PBMCs. The chain is built from TRBV27 and TRBJ2-5, with 7 bases lining up with TRBD2. The CDR3 DNA is TGTGCCAGCAGTCACCTGGGCGGGAGTAAACTTGGGGAGACCCAGTACTTC. Its protein product is CASSHLGGSKLGETQYF.